This entry lists 19 T cell receptor beta chains sequenced from one sample in a study of cytomegalovirus exposure and HLA in healthy donors. Primers: 60 Vbeta forward and 13 Jbeta reverse. The table came from immunoSEQ multiplex PCR; TCRdb's copy has only in-frame clones and leaves some out. This table has around 300,000 clones, 85% to 90% appearing once. The source material was PBMCs. The receptors were sampled from a woman aged 18-29 years in good health and CMV-seronegative.

The chain couples TRBV2 to TRBJ1-5; no firm D call. The CDR3 runs 14 residues. With 4 bases removed from V and 3 bases from J, the gap between germline ends came to 10 bases. The germline gives CDR1 SNHLY, CDR2 FYNNEI. CDR3 amino acids: CASSATVFNQPQHF. In DNA form, the CDR3 reads TGTGCCAGCAGTGCAACAGTCTTCAATCAGCCCCAGCATTTT. Drawing the rest from reference TRBV2 and TRBJ1-5, the complete variable domain is EPEVTQTPSHQVTQMGQEVILRCVPISNHLYFYWYRQILGQKVEFLVSFYNNEISEKSEIFDDQFSVERPDGSNFTLKIRSTKLEDSAMYFCASSATVFNQPQHFGDGTRLSIL.

This clone was observed a single time. The gene calls are TRBV21-1 and TRBJ1-4. TRBV21-1 is described as a pseudogene. The CDR3 is made up of 15 amino acids. This CDR3 is CASSRVEVSNEKLFF. The CDR3 coding sequence is TGTGCCAGCAGCCGGGTAGAGGTTTCTAATGAAAAACTGTTTTTT.

V gene TRBV5-6 combines with J gene TRBJ1-3; 7 positions agree with TRBD1. This CDR3 contains 15 residues. Germline CDR1 SGHDT, CDR2 YYEEEE. V gave up 0 bases and J gave up 4 bases; unmatched junction bases: 4. The chain's CDR3 is CASSLGQGIGNTIYF. CDR3 coding DNA: TGTGCCAGCAGCTTGGGACAGGGAATAGGAAACACCATATATTTT.

The chain links TRBV9 to TRBJ1-1; tentatively, D is TRBD1 (6 bases). The V gene's germline CDR1 is SGDLS and CDR2 YYNGEE. The V end lost 2 bases, the J end lost 5 bases, and 13 bases lay between the germline ends. The CDR3 runs 14 residues. The CDR3 sequence is CASSVTGTTTEAFF. CDR3 DNA: TGTGCCAGCAGCGTGACGGGGACAACAACTGAAGCTTTCTTT.

This chain connects TRBV10-3 to TRBJ2-2; 11 bases agree with TRBD2. Trimming at V came to 4 bases and at J to 0 bases, leaving 13 bases not matched to a gene. Germline CDR1 is ENHRY and CDR2 is SYGVKD. This CDR3 has 20 amino acids. The CDR3 protein is CAISGLLTSGGRSNTGELFF. The CDR3 bases are TGTGCCATCAGTGGATTACTTACTAGCGGGGGCCGATCGAACACCGGGGAGCTGTTTTTT.

V usage is TRBV6-5 and J usage is TRBJ2-7, with D maybe TRBD1 (5 bases). Germline V gene data show CDR1 as MNHEY and CDR2 as SVGAGI. The CDR3 runs to 14 residues. V was trimmed by 2 bases and J by 3 bases, leaving 11 bases between them. The CDR3 nucleotides are TGTGCCAGCAGTTACATAGCCCAGGGCTACGAGCAGTACTTC. This sequence encodes CASSYIAQGYEQYF.

The rearrangement uses TRBV7-8 and TRBJ1-2, with D uncertain. Trimming took off 7 bases at V and 5 bases at J, with 14 bases between the two ends. Germline V gene lookup returns CDR1 SGHVS and CDR2 FQNEAQ. This CDR3 has 13 residues. CDR3: CASTEGLWYGYTF. Written as DNA, the CDR3 is TGTGCCAGCACCGAGGGATTATGGTATGGCTACACCTTC.

The chain uses TRBV2 and TRBJ2-2; weak D call: TRBD1 (6 bases). The germline V gene has CDR1 SNHLY and CDR2 FYNNEI. V was shortened by 6 bases and J by 4 bases, with 9 bases between the two germline ends. The CDR3 covers 13 residues. CDR3 protein: CASRIGGTGELFF. The CDR3 nucleotides are TGTGCCAGCAGAATAGGGGGCACCGGGGAGCTGTTTTTT. The whole variable domain, remainder taken from reference TRBV2 and TRBJ2-2, is EPEVTQTPSHQVTQMGQEVILRCVPISNHLYFYWYRQILGQKVEFLVSFYNNEISEKSEIFDDQFSVERPDGSNFTLKIRSTKLEDSAMYFCASRIGGTGELFFGEGSRLTVL.

V gene TRBV7-3 combines with J gene TRBJ2-5; 9 bases are shared with TRBD2. The germline V gene encodes CDR1 SGHTA and CDR2 FQGTGA. The CDR3 is made up of 14 amino acids. V was clipped by 2 bases and J by 3 bases; unmatched bases: 1. CDR3 bases: TGTGCCAGCAGCTTAGCGGGGGGGAAAGAGACCCAGTACTTC. Translating gives CASSLAGGKETQYF.

The rearrangement links TRBV25-1 to TRBJ2-1, with TRBD1 matching over 9 bases. The junction had 7 bases not matched to a gene; V was cut back by 5 bases and J by 8 bases. The length of the CDR3 is 14 residues. Germline CDR1 and CDR2: MGHDK and SYGVNS. The CDR3 reads CASSPWTGEDEQFF. The CDR3 nucleotides are TGTGCCAGCAGTCCATGGACAGGGGAAGATGAGCAGTTCTTC.

The rearrangement joins TRBV6-6 to TRBJ1-1, with TRBD1 as a possible D gene (6 bases). Between the trimmed V and J ends, which lost 2 bases and 6 bases, there was a span of 10 bases. Germline loops: CDR1 MNHNY, CDR2 SVGAGI (reference sequence). The CDR3 loop spans 13 amino acids. The CDR3 DNA sequence: TGTGCCAGCAGTTACGGACCAGGGGCTGAAGCTTTCTTT. Its protein product is CASSYGPGAEAFF.

The chain employs TRBV18 and TRBJ1-6; TRBD1 might be the D (5 bases). The germline V and J ends were trimmed by 6 bases and 8 bases, with 14 bases remaining between them. Germline V lookup: CDR1 KGHSH, CDR2 LQKENI. The CDR3 contains 14 residues. The CDR3 region is CASSPMTGDSPLHF. The CDR3 bases are TGTGCCAGCTCGCCTATGACGGGGGATTCACCCCTCCACTTT.

This sequence joins TRBV10-3 and TRBJ2-7; 10 nucleotides match TRBD1. After removal of 4 bases from V and 3 bases from J, the junction contained 6 bases not matched to a gene. Germline lookup yields CDR1 ENHRY and CDR2 SYGVKD. This CDR3 is 15 amino acids long. The CDR3 is CAISAPGQGNYEQYF. The DNA of the CDR3 is TGTGCCATCAGTGCGCCGGGACAGGGGAACTACGAGCAGTACTTC.

The chain links TRBV9 to TRBJ2-2, with a weak D call TRBD1 (7 bases). CDR1 SGDLS and CDR2 YYNGEE come from the germline V gene. V was shortened by 4 bases and J by 2 bases, with 12 bases between the two germline ends. CDR3 size: 15 residues. CDR3 loop: CASSRQGLNTGELFF. The CDR3 coding sequence is TGTGCCAGCAGCCGACAGGGACTCAACACCGGGGAGCTGTTTTTT.

The rearrangement joins TRBV7-3 to TRBJ2-1; a weak D match, TRBD2 (5 bases). CDR3 length: 15 residues. The germline V and J ends were trimmed by 5 bases and 0 bases, with 11 bases remaining between them. Germline lookup yields CDR1 SGHTA and CDR2 FQGTGA. The DNA of the CDR3 is TGTGCCAGCAGCCCTCTAGCACTCTCCTACAATGAGCAGTTCTTC. Translation: CASSPLALSYNEQFF.

The rearrangement joins TRBV29-1 to TRBJ1-1; 8 nucleotides line up with TRBD1. The V and J ends lost 6 bases and 4 bases, in that order; junction bases with no gene match: 7. Germline V gene data show CDR1 as SQVTM and CDR2 as ANQGSEA. The CDR3 spans 13 residues. The CDR3 DNA reads TGCAGCGTCACCAAACAGGGGGTCACTGAAGCTTTCTTT. The encoded protein is CSVTKQGVTEAFF.

This clone appeared a few times. The chain combines TRBV9 with TRBJ2-1; 9 bases agree with TRBD2. This CDR3 is 13 amino acids long. Germline CDR1 is SGDLS and CDR2 is YYNGEE. V gave up 2 bases and J gave up 9 bases; unmatched junction bases: 3. CDR3 protein: CASSVTTSGEQFF. The CDR3 DNA follows: TGTGCCAGCAGCGTGACGACTAGCGGTGAGCAGTTCTTC.

This clone was counted a single time. CDR3 nucleotides: TGTGCCAGCAGTTCGACAAGCAATCAGCCCCAGCATTTT. Its protein is CASSSTSNQPQHF. V and J are TRBV5-8 and TRBJ1-5; no firm D call. Trimming pared 5 bases from V and 1 base from J, leaving 7 bases between. Germline lookup yields CDR1 SGHTS and CDR2 YDEGEE. This CDR3 comprises 13 residues.

The CDR3 here is CASSLEESRINTEAFF. CDR3 nucleotide sequence: TGTGCCAGCAGCTTAGAAGAGAGCAGGATAAACACTGAAGCTTTCTTT. V is TRBV7-8 and J is TRBJ1-1; D is undetermined. CDR3 length equals 16 residues. Germline V gene data show CDR1 as SGHVS and CDR2 as FQNEAQ. V dropped 1 base and J dropped 2 bases, with 14 bases sitting between them. Variable domain in full (rest from reference TRBV7-8 and TRBJ1-1): GAGVSQSPRYKVAKRGQDVALRCDPISGHVSLFWYQQALGQGPEFLTYFQNEAQLDKSGLPSDRFFAERPEGSVSTLKIQRTQQEDSAVYLCASSLEESRINTEAFFGQGTRLTVV.